What follows are 30 T cell receptor beta chains derived from one specimen sequenced in a study of cytomegalovirus exposure and HLA in healthy donors. 60 Vbeta and 13 Jbeta primers were used in PCR. Libraries were prepared by immunoSEQ multiplex PCR; TCRdb keeps only in-frame clonotypes and omits some of them. Of around 140,000 clones listed, under 90% were seen once; the top ten hold 4.5%. Sequenced input: PBMCs. The receptors shown here come from a man aged 35-49 years in good health and CMV-seronegative.

The DNA for the CDR3 is TGTGCCAGCAGCCCTTACTGGGACAGGGAAGTTGGTAACTATGGCTACACCTTC. It is translated as CASSPYWDREVGNYGYTF. The chain employs TRBV7-9 and TRBJ1-2; 9 bases line up with TRBD1. CDR3 size: 18 residues. Unmatched junction bases numbered 14, after V lost 5 bases and J lost 1 base. The germline gives CDR1 SEHNR, CDR2 FQNEAQ (reference sequence).

The chain uses TRBV5-1 and TRBJ1-3, with D possibly matching TRBD1 (6 bases). This CDR3 is built from 14 residues. Trimming took off 0 bases at V and 3 bases at J, with 7 bases between the two ends. Germline CDR1 SGHRS, CDR2 YFSETQ. The CDR3 nucleotides are TGCGCCAGCAGCTTGGAACAGGGTGGAAACACCATATATTTT. It yields the protein CASSLEQGGNTIYF.

The V and J genes are TRBV2 and TRBJ2-2; D possibly corresponds to TRBD1 (5 bases). V dropped 6 bases and J dropped 6 bases, with 14 bases sitting between them. Germline CDR1 is SNHLY and CDR2 is FYNNEI. This CDR3 region has 14 residues. The CDR3 bases are TGTGCCAGCAGGGCTTCAGGGTTTCCCGGGGAGCTGTTTTTT. It is translated as CASRASGFPGELFF.

This chain links TRBV28 with TRBJ1-1; D unclear. V shed 7 bases and J shed 8 bases, with 8 bases lying between them. CDR1 and CDR2 (germline): MDHEN, SYDVKM. The CDR3 runs 10 residues. Written as DNA, the CDR3 is TGTGCCAGCACTAGGAGGGAAGCTTTCTTT. Its protein is CASTRREAFF.

V usage is TRBV2 and J usage is TRBJ1-2, with D hard to call. The CDR3 loop spans 12 amino acids. V lost 6 bases, J lost 4 bases, and 9 bases lay in between. Germline V gives CDR1 SNHLY, CDR2 FYNNEI. As DNA, the CDR3 is TGTGCCAGCAGCCGAACAGTCTATGGCTACACCTTC. Translation gives CASSRTVYGYTF.

This clone was recorded once. The V gene is TRBV2, the J gene TRBJ1-1; perhaps TRBD1 as D (5 bases). Trimming pared 4 bases from V and 4 bases from J, leaving 22 bases between. This CDR3 spans 17 amino acids. CDR1 is SNHLY and CDR2 is FYNNEI in the germline V gene. As DNA, the CDR3 is TGTGCCAGCAGTGCGCAGCCCGCAGGGCCGGGTGGCACTGAAGCTTTCTTT. It yields the protein CASSAQPAGPGGTEAFF. Looking up the rest from reference TRBV2 and TRBJ1-1 gives the full variable domain: EPEVTQTPSHQVTQMGQEVILRCVPISNHLYFYWYRQILGQKVEFLVSFYNNEISEKSEIFDDQFSVERPDGSNFTLKIRSTKLEDSAMYFCASSAQPAGPGGTEAFFGQGTRLTVV.

The rearrangement uses TRBV5-1 and TRBJ2-5; D is possibly TRBD2 (7 bases). Trimming took off 2 bases at V and 4 bases at J, with 12 bases between the two ends. CDR3 length: 14 residues. From germline, CDR1 is SGHRS and CDR2 YFSETQ. CDR3 residues: CASSLRGGLETQYF. The DNA for the CDR3 is TGCGCCAGCAGCTTAAGGGGGGGATTAGAGACCCAGTACTTC.

The chain joins TRBV5-1 to TRBJ2-5; 8 bases agree with TRBD1. The CDR3 extends over 15 amino acids. From germline, CDR1 is SGHRS and CDR2 YFSETQ. With 4 bases clipped from V and 4 bases from J, the junction kept 9 bases outside the gene matches. The CDR3 here is CASSPVQGARETQYF. The DNA of the CDR3 is TGCGCCAGCAGCCCCGTCCAGGGGGCGCGAGAGACCCAGTACTTC. Variable domain in full (rest from reference TRBV5-1 and TRBJ2-5): KAGVTQTPRYLIKTRGQQVTLSCSPISGHRSVSWYQQTPGQGLQFLFEYFSETQRNKGNFPGRFSGRQFSNSRSEMNVSTLELGDSALYLCASSPVQGARETQYFGPGTRLLVL.

J is TRBJ1-6 and V is TRBV7-9; maybe TRBD1 (5 bases). V was shortened by 0 bases and J by 6 bases, with 9 bases between the two germline ends. Germline V gives CDR1 SEHNR, CDR2 FQNEAQ (reference sequence). The CDR3 sequence is 15 residues long. CDR3 coding DNA: TGTGCCAGCAGCTTAGCGGGGGGGGGTAATTCACCCCTCCACTTT. This codes for CASSLAGGGNSPLHF.

In this sample, this clone turned up once. V usage is TRBV7-9 and J usage is TRBJ1-6; D might be TRBD1 (5 bases). This CDR3 region has 15 residues. V gave up 3 bases and J gave up 6 bases, with 12 bases separating them. The germline CDR1 and CDR2 sequences are SEHNR and FQNEAQ (reference sequence). Written as DNA, the CDR3 is TGTGCCAGCAGCTTGGGTGGGGGGAGTAATTCACCCCTCCACTTT. Translation gives CASSLGGGSNSPLHF.

The V and J genes are TRBV5-4 and TRBJ1-4, with 11 bases matching TRBD1. The V segment lost 4 bases and the J segment 8 bases; nucleotides outside the gene matches: 4. The CDR3 contains 14 residues. Germline CDR1 reads SGHNT; CDR2 reads YYREEE (reference sequence). As DNA, the CDR3 is TGTGCCAGCAGCCAGGGACAGGGGGTCGAAAAACTGTTTTTT. Its protein product is CASSQGQGVEKLFF.

This clone was detected once. The gene calls are TRBV15 and TRBJ1-1, with D possibly matching TRBD1 (6 bases). CDR1 and CDR2 from the germline V gene are LNHNV and YYDKDF (reference sequence). This CDR3 is 15 amino acids long. V was trimmed by 6 bases and J by 5 bases, leaving 19 bases between them. For the CDR3, the DNA is TGTGCCACCAGTCTCCCTCCCAGGGGTGGAACTGAAGCTTTCTTT. Translation: CATSLPPRGGTEAFF.

In regard to this clone: The germline gene is not matched at one end of the junction; a read error may be the cause. The chain is built from TRBV10-1 and TRBJ1-5; 11 positions match TRBD1. Germline lookup yields CDR1 WNHNN and CDR2 SYGVQD (reference sequence). This CDR3 has 18 amino acids. CDR3 in DNA: TGCGCCAGCAGTGAACGGGGACAGGGGGGGAGATGCAATCAGCGCCAGCATTTT. Amino acid sequence: CASSERGQGGRCNQRQHF.

The J gene is TRBJ1-2, the V gene TRBV5-1, with D possibly matching TRBD1 (6 bases). CDR3 size: 13 residues. The V gene's germline CDR1 is SGHRS and CDR2 YFSETQ. V was pared by 8 bases and J by 5 bases, with 16 bases between. The CDR3 protein is CASRTQGKYGYTF. In DNA form, the CDR3 reads TGCGCCAGTCGGACCCAGGGGAAATATGGCTACACCTTC.

This clone was recorded a few times. This chain uses TRBV10-3 with TRBJ1-1; 7 positions agree with TRBD1. CDR3 length: 14 amino acids. Unmatched junction bases numbered 5, after V lost 4 bases and J lost 3 bases. CDR1 and CDR2 from the germline V gene are ENHRY and SYGVKD. The CDR3 region is CAISGQGKDTEAFF. The CDR3 nucleotides are TGTGCCATCAGTGGACAGGGTAAGGACACTGAAGCTTTCTTT.

V and J are TRBV11-2 and TRBJ2-2; 8 positions match TRBD2. CDR3 length equals 15 residues. CDR1 and CDR2 from the germline V gene are SGHAT and FQNNGV. The ends lost 0 bases at V and 4 bases at J; junction bases unmatched: 1. This chain's CDR3 is CASSLERGVTGELFF. In DNA, the CDR3 is TGTGCCAGCAGCTTAGAGCGGGGGGTCACCGGGGAGCTGTTTTTT.

This clone was seen once. V gene TRBV7-3 combines with J gene TRBJ2-7, with 8 bases that match TRBD1. There are 15 residues in the CDR3. Unmatched junction bases numbered 5, after V lost 1 base and J lost 3 bases. Per germline, CDR1 SGHTA and CDR2 FQGTGA. The CDR3 nucleotides read TGTGCCAGCAGCTTAAAACCGGGACAGGACTACGAGCAGTACTTC. Protein: CASSLKPGQDYEQYF.

The chain is built from TRBV18 and TRBJ1-1; no clear D gene. This CDR3 region has 12 residues. V shed 6 bases and J shed 0 bases, with 5 bases lying between them. CDR1 is KGHSH and CDR2 is LQKENI in the germline V gene. The CDR3, as DNA: TGTGCCAGCTCTACAGTGAACACTGAAGCTTTCTTT. Amino acid sequence: CASSTVNTEAFF.

The chain combines TRBV9 with TRBJ2-5, with D maybe TRBD2 (6 bases). The closer fit of TRBJ2-7 to the DNA end suggests the J call may be wrong. The germline V gene encodes CDR1 SGDLS and CDR2 YYNGEE. This CDR3 has 15 residues. In DNA, the CDR3 is TGTGCCAGCAGCCTGGGACTCGAAAGCTCCTACGAGCAGTACTTC. This sequence encodes CASSLGLESSYEQYF.

The chain recombines TRBV2 with TRBJ1-2, with unresolved D. The CDR3 sequence is 12 residues long. Trimming left V 4 bases short and J 8 bases short, with 11 bases between. Looked up from germline, CDR1 is SNHLY and CDR2 is FYNNEI. The CDR3 sequence is CASSVGVRGYTF. CDR3 sequence (DNA): TGTGCCAGCAGTGTCGGGGTGCGGGGCTACACCTTC.

The V and J genes are TRBV4-3 and TRBJ1-3; D is unresolved. CDR3 length: 17 amino acids. The germline CDR1 and CDR2 sequences are LGHNA and YSLEER. The V end lost 0 bases, the J end lost 0 bases, and 12 bases lay between the germline ends. The CDR3: CASSQDLAAVSGNTIYF. CDR3 bases: TGCGCCAGCAGCCAAGATTTAGCAGCGGTCTCTGGAAACACCATATATTTT.

V gene TRBV4-3 combines with J gene TRBJ2-5; D perhaps matches TRBD1 (5 bases). The J call may be faulty, since TRBJ2-7 better matches the DNA end. Germline CDR1 LGHNA, CDR2 YSLEER. This CDR3 is built from 15 residues. The CDR3, as DNA: TGCGCCAGCAGCCAAGAGGTACAGGAGAACTACGAGCAGTACTTC. Translated, it gives CASSQEVQENYEQYF.

This sequence joins TRBV18 and TRBJ1-3; tentatively, D is TRBD1 (6 bases). V was cut by 1 base and J by 8 bases, with 12 bases left in between. This CDR3 has 14 residues. Germline values: CDR1 KGHSH, CDR2 LQKENI. This CDR3 reads CASSPRQGPDTIYF. The CDR3 DNA sequence: TGTGCCAGCTCACCACGGCAGGGGCCGGACACCATATATTTT.

V gene TRBV19 combines with J gene TRBJ2-7, with 10 bases that match TRBD1. The V gene's germline CDR1 is LNHDA and CDR2 SQIVND (reference sequence). The CDR3 covers 16 residues. Trimming removed 1 base from V and 4 bases from J; junction bases left unmatched: 7. CDR3 residues: CASSIGTGTGVYEQYF. The CDR3 DNA reads as TGTGCCAGTAGTATAGGCACCGGGACAGGGGTGTACGAGCAGTACTTC.

This sequence joins TRBV5-5 and TRBJ1-1, with unresolved D. The germline V gene encodes CDR1 SGHKS and CDR2 YYEKEE (reference sequence). The CDR3 is 16 residues long. V was shortened by 2 bases and J by 0 bases, with 14 bases between the two germline ends. The CDR3 bases are TGTGCCAGCAGCTTATCGTCGGTTGGTATGAACACTGAAGCTTTCTTT. Translated, it gives CASSLSSVGMNTEAFF.

V is TRBV28 and J is TRBJ1-5; D possibly corresponds to TRBD1 (6 bases). Trimming cost V 2 bases and J 3 bases, with 8 bases left between them. The CDR3 spans 14 residues. Germline V gene data show CDR1 as MDHEN and CDR2 as SYDVKM. The DNA of the CDR3 is TGTGCCAGCAGTTTAGGACAGCACAATCAGCCCCAGCATTTT. This translates into CASSLGQHNQPQHF.

This sequence joins TRBV9 and TRBJ1-1; 7 bases map to TRBD1. V lost 4 bases to trimming and J lost 1 base; unmatched junction nucleotides: 7. Germline V CDR1 and CDR2: SGDLS, YYNGEE. The CDR3 runs 15 residues. CDR3: CASSWSGQENTEAFF. DNA for the CDR3: TGTGCCAGCAGCTGGTCCGGACAGGAGAACACTGAAGCTTTCTTT.

Only one count was recorded for this clone. The rearrangement links TRBV2 to TRBJ2-3; 9 bases are shared with TRBD2. Germline V CDR1 and CDR2: SNHLY, FYNNEI. The CDR3 has 15 residues. Unmatched junction bases numbered 10, after V lost 10 bases and J lost 2 bases. CDR3 region: CATYHSGGPTDTQYF. In DNA, the CDR3 is TGTGCCACCTACCATAGCGGGGGACCCACAGATACGCAGTATTTT.

In this sample, this clone turned up a few times. V is TRBV2 and J is TRBJ2-6; no definite D call. The germline CDR1 and CDR2 sequences are SNHLY and FYNNEI. The CDR3 covers 15 residues. V lost 4 bases and J lost 2, with 9 bases in between. In DNA, the CDR3 is TGTGCCAGCAGTGCTCCGGGTCCTGGGGCCAACGTCCTGACTTTC. It is translated as CASSAPGPGANVLTF.

The rearrangement joins TRBV20-1 to TRBJ1-4, with no clear D. Germline CDR1 and CDR2: DFQATT and SNEGSKA (reference sequence). The CDR3 sequence is 11 residues long. V lost 6 bases to trimming and J lost 7 bases, with 9 bases between them. CDR3 sequence: CSALQSEKLFF. The CDR3 region has the DNA TGCAGTGCCCTACAGAGTGAAAAACTGTTTTTT.